This TCR beta chain was profiled in a study of T cells after yellow fever vaccination. Regarding the study as a whole: The secondary response was weaker but peaked faster, day 5 versus 15.

This clonotype came up a few times. Its antigen is not known. At one of its ends the junction is not consistent with the germline gene, which may arise from a read error. The CDR3 has 14 residues. CDR1 and CDR2 (germline): SGHTA, FQGNSA. TCRdb called the 5' RACE reads again in MiXCR, with one record for every CDR3 protein. The table has under 550,000 distinct CDR3 sequences, about a fifth seen once; the top ten hold about 16%. Source: PBMCs, taken less than 25 days after the first yellow fever vaccination. This rearrangement joins TRBV7-2 to TRBJ2-7, with D unclear. The sequence derives from a man between 18 and 29 years old who received the YFV17D yellow fever vaccine. The chain's CDR3 is CASSLTGRKRSQDF. The CDR3 nucleotides read TGTGCCAGCAGCTTAACCGGCCGAAAAAGGTCTCAAGACTTC.